One and the same sample provided the 8 T cell receptor beta chains below, sequenced in a study of blood T cell repertoires in COVID-19. The protocol was immunoSEQ multiplex PCR, while the TCRdb copy is restricted to in-frame clones and leaves out a portion. Among 30,000 to 35,000 clones listed, 90% to 95% were seen once. The specimen was peripheral blood. These receptors came from a human donor in a cohort sampled during active COVID-19.

J is TRBJ2-7 and V is TRBV9; the D gene is possibly TRBD1 (6 bases). V was cut by 0 bases and J by 7 bases, with 17 bases left in between. This CDR3 has 15 residues. CDR1 is SGDLS and CDR2 is YYNGEE in the germline V gene. The CDR3 spells CASSVGDGTLLEQYF. The CDR3 region has the DNA TGTGCCAGCAGCGTAGGAGATGGGACACTCTTGGAGCAGTACTTC. The variable domain in full, with the rest retrieved from reference TRBV9 and TRBJ2-7, is DSGVTQTPKHLITATGQRVTLRCSPRSGDLSVYWYQQSLDQGLQFLIQYYNGEERAKGNILERFSAQQFPDLHSELNLSSLELGDSALYFCASSVGDGTLLEQYFGPGTRLTVT.

V gene TRBV25-1 combines with J gene TRBJ2-7, with D perhaps TRBD2 (5 bases). Trimming removed 6 bases at V and 0 bases at J, with 12 bases between. Looked up from germline, CDR1 is MGHDK and CDR2 is SYGVNS. The CDR3 is 14 residues long. The CDR3 region has the DNA TGTGCCAGCAGGCCCCGGGATCCCTCCTACGAGCAGTACTTC. Translating gives CASRPRDPSYEQYF.

The chain combines TRBV20-1 with TRBJ2-7, with 7 bases identical to TRBD2. The germline V gene has CDR1 DFQATT and CDR2 SNEGSKA (reference sequence). This CDR3 contains 15 residues. With V trimmed by 3 bases and J by 1 base, 9 bases remained unmatched. The CDR3 reads CSASGGGYDSYEQYF. CDR3 sequence (DNA): TGCAGTGCTAGTGGGGGGGGATATGATTCCTACGAGCAGTACTTC.

This clone was detected only a few times. The rearrangement joins TRBV2 to TRBJ2-5, with 12 bases that match TRBD1. The CDR3 loop spans 16 amino acids. The V and J ends lost 6 bases and 4 bases, in that order; junction bases with no gene match: 9. CDR1 and CDR2 from the germline V gene are SNHLY and FYNNEI. The DNA of the CDR3 is TGTGCCAGCAGGGCGGGACAGGGGGCCCAAGTAGAGACCCAGTACTTC. Its translation: CASRAGQGAQVETQYF.

The rearrangement joins TRBV2 to TRBJ2-1; 8 nucleotides agree with TRBD1. Germline CDR1 and CDR2: SNHLY and FYNNEI. Trimming took 7 bases from V and 2 from J; bases not matched to a gene: 7. The CDR3 is 15 amino acids. The CDR3 coding sequence is TGTGCCAGCATGGGGGGACAGGCGGCCTACAATGAGCAGTTCTTC. It encodes CASMGGQAAYNEQFF.

CDR3: CASSLDSPYEQYF. For the CDR3, the DNA is TGCGCCAGCAGCTTGGACTCCCCCTACGAGCAGTACTTC. The chain joins TRBV5-1 to TRBJ2-7, with unresolved D. Germline assignment: CDR1 SGHRS and CDR2 YFSETQ. The CDR3 is 13 residues long. V was shortened by 0 bases and J by 2 bases, with 6 bases between the two germline ends.

The genes are TRBV11-2 and TRBJ2-7; no reliable D call. This CDR3 has 14 residues. V gave up 0 bases and J gave up 6 bases, with 12 bases separating them. The germline CDR1 and CDR2 sequences are SGHAT and FQNNGV. In nucleotides, the CDR3 is TGTGCCAGCAGCTTAGACCCCGAGTCTGGCGAGCAGTACTTC. Translation gives CASSLDPESGEQYF.

This clone occurred once. This chain connects TRBV5-4 to TRBJ2-3; 8 positions match TRBD2. The CDR3 totals 18 residues. The junction had 9 bases not matched to a gene; V was cut back by 0 bases and J by 0 bases. Per germline, CDR1 SGHNT and CDR2 YYREEE (reference sequence). The CDR3 DNA sequence: TGTGCCAGCAGCTTGGAGTTGGCTAGCGGGTCTAGCACAGATACGCAGTATTTT. This gives the protein CASSLELASGSSTDTQYF.